The 16 T cell receptor beta chains reported below all come from one sample, sequenced in a study of regulatory T cells in long-lasting Graves disease. Construction of TCR beta libraries relied on iRepertoire HTBI primers and on Arm-PCR targeting CDR3 regions. Using its own MiXCR run on the multiplex PCR reads, TCRdb lists one record per CDR3 protein. The data show under 300,000 distinct CDR3 sequences, around 20% seen once. Described time point: newly diagnosed GD, antithyroid drugs for less than 3 months. Isolated PBMC RNA provided the starting material for the TCR library. The sample here was peripheral blood mononuclear cells (PBMCs), taken at new diagnosis, from a patient treated with antithyroid drugs. Receptors were obtained from a female donor with Graves disease.

This clonotype occurred many times. A much larger clone lies a single base off, so this may be a read error. The chain is built from TRBV5-1 and TRBJ2-1; 8 positions agree with TRBD2. Germline CDR1 SGHRS, CDR2 YFSETQ. V trimming: 3 bases; J trimming: 12 bases; junction bases outside the gene matches: 14. This CDR3 has 15 residues. The DNA for the CDR3 is TGCGCCAGCAGCTCCCAACTAACGGGGGGGCCAGGGCAGTTCTTC. Residues: CASSSQLTGGPGQFF.

The table lists this clonotype with many counts. V gene TRBV20-1 combines with J gene TRBJ2-1; D is undetermined. Trimming cost V 0 bases and J 5 bases, with 8 bases left between them. This CDR3 has 13 residues. The germline gives CDR1 DFQATT, CDR2 SNEGSKA (reference sequence). The CDR3 sequence: CSARDRLDNEQFF. The CDR3 bases are TGCAGTGCTAGAGATCGCTTAGACAATGAGCAGTTCTTC.

This clonotype was seen repeatedly, ten times or more. This chain joins TRBV18 and TRBJ1-1; 8 nucleotides align to TRBD1. V trimming: 3 bases; J trimming: 11 bases; junction bases outside the gene matches: 5. CDR1 is KGHSH, CDR2 LQKENI, per germline. This CDR3 contains 12 residues. The CDR3 is CASSPGQGGAFF. As DNA, the CDR3 is TGTGCCAGCTCACCTGGACAGGGCGGCGCTTTCTTT.

This clonotype turned up a few times. The chain combines TRBV6-2 or TRBV6-3 with TRBJ2-5, with D perhaps matching TRBD2 (5 bases). The CDR3 has 14 amino acids. Trimming pared 0 bases from V and 4 bases from J, leaving 9 bases between. CDR1 is MNHEY, CDR2 SVGEGT, per germline. The CDR3 spells CASSYSIGVETQYF. The DNA of the CDR3 is TGTGCCAGCAGTTACTCGATCGGGGTAGAGACCCAGTACTTC.

On this clonotype itself: A far larger clone differs by one base, so this is likely a read error. The chain has TRBV20-1 and TRBJ2-4; tentatively, D is TRBD2 (5 bases). V lost 7 bases to trimming and J lost 13 bases, with 26 bases between them. Germline CDR1 is DFQATT and CDR2 is SNEGSKA (reference sequence). The CDR3 runs to 14 residues. CDR3 nucleotide sequence: TGCAGTGTTCCCCGCCGGGGTAAGGGCAATGAGCAGTACTTC. Amino acid sequence: CSVPRRGKGNEQYF.

This clonotype showed up just a few times. V gene TRBV9 combines with J gene TRBJ2-2, with D possibly TRBD1 on 6 matching bases. V lost 0 bases and J lost 1, with 10 bases in between. The CDR3 loop spans 16 amino acids. Germline CDR1 and CDR2: SGDLS and YYNGEE. Written as DNA, the CDR3 is TGTGCCAGCAGCGTAGTGGTCAGGGGGAACACCGGGGAGCTGTTTTTT. It encodes CASSVVVRGNTGELFF.

The chain employs TRBV27 and TRBJ2-7; a weak D match, TRBD1 (5 bases). Trimming removed 6 bases from V and 3 bases from J, with 12 bases in between. The CDR3 spans 13 residues. Germline CDR1 and CDR2: MNHEY and SMNVEV (reference sequence). CDR3 sequence: CASRLNTGYEQYF. Here the CDR3 DNA reads TGTGCCAGCAGGTTAAATACAGGCTACGAGCAGTACTTC.

V is TRBV19 and J is TRBJ1-4, with D possibly being TRBD1 (6 bases). Trimming stripped 4 bases from V and 7 bases from J, with 19 bases between. Germline CDR1 LNHDA, CDR2 SQIVND (reference sequence). The CDR3 runs 16 residues. The CDR3 spells CASSRREYREGEKLFF. CDR3 in DNA: TGTGCCAGTAGTAGGCGGGAATACAGGGAAGGTGAAAAACTGTTTTTT.

V is TRBV4-1 and J is TRBJ2-2; TRBD1 aligns across 7 bases. This CDR3 is built from 12 residues. J was trimmed by 8 bases and V by 4 bases; bases with no gene match: 1. Germline V lookup: CDR1 MGHRA, CDR2 YSYEKL. CDR3 sequence (DNA): TGCGCCAGCAGCCCGACAGGGGGGGAGCTGTTTTTT. This gives the protein CASSPTGGELFF.

The chain links TRBV4-3 to TRBJ1-6, with D uncertain. The CDR3 runs to 13 residues. Trimming stripped 0 bases from V and 8 bases from J, with 5 bases between. Germline values: CDR1 LGHNA, CDR2 YSLEER. The CDR3 DNA reads as TGCGCCAGCAGCCAAGAGCGCCATTCACCCCTCCACTTT. Translating gives CASSQERHSPLHF.

Comment on this clonotype: A read error is possible here, since a much larger clone lies one base away. The rearrangement uses TRBV15 and TRBJ2-7; tentatively, D is TRBD1 (6 bases). This CDR3 is built from 13 residues. Germline V gene lookup returns CDR1 LNHNV and CDR2 YYDKDF (reference sequence). CDR3 in amino acids: CATSREQGDELYF. In nucleotides, the CDR3 is TGTGCCACCAGCAGAGAACAGGGTGACGAGCTGTACTTC.

The chain is built from TRBV2 and TRBJ2-5; 8 nucleotides match TRBD2. Germline V lookup: CDR1 SNHLY, CDR2 FYNNEI. The length of the CDR3 is 15 residues. V dropped 6 bases and J dropped 2; count of bases not matched to a gene: 8. In DNA, the CDR3 is TGTGCCAGCAGCGACCGGACTAGCAGTCAAGAGACCCAGTACTTC. Translated: CASSDRTSSQETQYF.

This clonotype showed up many times. The chain links TRBV7-3 to TRBJ2-2; D possibly matches TRBD1 or TRBD2 (5 bases each). The CDR3 is made up of 14 amino acids. The ends were cut back, 4 bases at V and 4 bases at J, with 10 bases in the middle. Germline loops: CDR1 SGHTA, CDR2 FQGTGA. CDR3 coding DNA: TGTGCCAGCAGCTCGAATGGGGGCACCGGGGAGCTGTTTTTT. Translation: CASSSNGGTGELFF. Together with reference TRBV7-3 and TRBJ2-2, the CDR3 gives the full variable domain: GAGVSQTPSNKVTEKGKYVELRCDPISGHTALYWYRQSLGQGPEFLIYFQGTGAADDSGLPNDRFFAVRPEGSVSTLKIQRTERGDSAVYLCASSSNGGTGELFFGEGSRLTVL.

Details on this clonotype: With a far larger clone one base away, a read error is the likely cause. The chain carries TRBV11-2 and TRBJ2-3; TRBD1 aligns across 8 bases. The J call may be mistaken, given a closer DNA end match to TRBJ2-1. The CDR3 consists of 15 residues. The germline V gene encodes CDR1 SGHAT and CDR2 FQNNGV. The CDR3 is CASSYRGTTSYEQFF. CDR3 DNA: TGTGCCAGCAGCTACAGGGGGACAACTTCCTACGAGCAGTTCTTC.

This clonotype was observed many times. This sequence joins TRBV18 and TRBJ2-1; 10 bases are a match to TRBD1. The CDR3 runs to 17 residues. V shed 3 bases, J shed 0 bases, and the junction held 5 bases outside the gene matches. Germline V lookup: CDR1 KGHSH, CDR2 LQKENI. CDR3 in DNA: TGTGCCAGCTCACCTCGGACAGGGGGAGGCTCCTACAATGAGCAGTTCTTC. Translation: CASSPRTGGGSYNEQFF.

This clonotype was detected ten times or more. V and J are TRBV29-1 and TRBJ2-3; D call uncertain. The germline gives CDR1 SQVTM, CDR2 ANQGSEA. CDR3 length: 14 amino acids. Trimming shortened V by 4 bases and J by 0 bases, and 11 bases separated the two germline ends. The CDR3 sequence is CSVGVQRSTDTQYF. The CDR3 DNA sequence: TGCAGCGTTGGGGTCCAGCGAAGCACAGATACGCAGTATTTT.